Listed here are 5 T cell receptor beta chains from one sample, sequenced in a study of PD-1 blockade in classical Hodgkin lymphoma. All patients experienced relapse after autologous stem cell transplantation, and brentuximab vedotin exposure was variable. TCRdb's copy holds only in-frame clones and misses some; the assay was immunoSEQ multiplex PCR. The sample lists tens of thousands of clones; 88% were seen once. The sequencing used peripheral blood mononuclear cells (PBMCs), collected at baseline. These receptors came from a human donor with classical Hodgkin lymphoma.

The gene calls are TRBV5-6 and TRBJ1-1, with a tentative D call TRBD1 (5 bases). Germline CDR1 SGHDT, CDR2 YYEEEE. This CDR3 is built from 11 residues. The V gene lost 3 bases and the J gene lost 6 bases, with 6 bases spanning the gap. Written as DNA, the CDR3 is TGTGCCAGCAGCTGGGGGGCTGAAGCTTTCTTT. It codes for CASSWGAEAFF.

The chain links TRBV4-3 to TRBJ1-2, with TRBD1 identical over 9 bases. The CDR3 covers 14 residues. In germline, CDR1 is LGHNA, CDR2 YSLEER. V trimming: 4 bases; J trimming: 8 bases; junction bases outside the gene matches: 8. CDR3 sequence: CASSPRTGGWGYTF. In DNA form, the CDR3 reads TGCGCCAGCAGCCCCAGAACAGGGGGCTGGGGCTACACCTTC.

V and J are TRBV27 and TRBJ2-1, with 11 bases lining up with TRBD2. The CDR3 runs to 15 residues. Germline loops: CDR1 MNHEY, CDR2 SMNVEV (reference sequence). Trimming at V came to 6 bases and at J to 9 bases, leaving 10 bases not matched to a gene. The CDR3 DNA follows: TGTGCCAGCAGGCACCTAGCGGGGGGAGCGGGTGAGCAGTTCTTC. Amino acids: CASRHLAGGAGEQFF.

This chain joins TRBV9 and TRBJ1-1; perhaps TRBD1 as D (6 bases). V lost 0 bases and J lost 6, with 18 bases in between. CDR1 SGDLS and CDR2 YYNGEE come from the germline V gene. This CDR3 spans 16 amino acids. CDR3 DNA sequence: TGTGCCAGCAGCGTAGCAGGGGCTGGGGCGGGCGCTGAAGCTTTCTTT. Its protein product is CASSVAGAGAGAEAFF.

The genes are TRBV2 and TRBJ1-2; 11 bases align to TRBD1. Germline V CDR1 and CDR2: SNHLY, FYNNEI. V lost 11 bases to trimming and J lost 7 bases; unmatched junction nucleotides: 6. This CDR3 is built from 12 residues. The CDR3 sequence is CAGGQGAVGYTF. The CDR3 region has the DNA TGTGCCGGAGGACAGGGGGCTGTTGGCTACACCTTC.